A single sample is the source of the 32 T cell receptor beta chains below, sequenced in a study of identifying expanded T cells in peripheral blood. Repertoires were generated with immunoSEQ multiplex PCR, while TCRdb's copy carries only in-frame clones and drops some. The table lists approximately 81,000 clones, less than 90% of them singletons. What was sequenced was blood. These receptors were obtained from a person aged 18 to 75 in good health.

This chain links TRBV15 with TRBJ2-7, with 7 nucleotides matching TRBD2. V dropped 0 bases and J dropped 3; count of bases not matched to a gene: 8. The CDR3 extends over 16 amino acids. Germline V gene data show CDR1 as LNHNV and CDR2 as YYDKDF (reference sequence). The CDR3 is CATSRDMTSLGYEQYF. CDR3 in DNA: TGTGCCACCAGCAGAGATATGACTAGCCTAGGCTACGAGCAGTACTTC. Using reference TRBV15 and TRBJ2-7 for the parts outside the CDR3, the full variable domain is DAMVIQNPRYQVTQFGKPVTLSCSQTLNHNVMYWYQQKSSQAPKLLFHYYDKDFNNEADTPDNFQSRRPNTSFCFLDIRSPGLGDTAMYLCATSRDMTSLGYEQYFGPGTRLTVT.

The rearrangement links TRBV6-5 to TRBJ2-3; D is tentatively TRBD1 or TRBD2 (5 bases each). CDR1 is MNHEY, CDR2 SVGAGI, per germline. The length of the CDR3 is 12 residues. The V and J ends lost 5 bases and 11 bases respectively, with 14 bases between them. The CDR3 sequence: CASSEGAGMQYF. CDR3 in DNA: TGTGCCAGCAGTGAAGGGGCGGGTATGCAGTATTTT.

The rearrangement joins TRBV7-2 to TRBJ2-2, with a tentative D call TRBD2 (6 bases). The CDR3 is 16 residues long. The germline gives CDR1 SGHTA, CDR2 FQGNSA. V dropped 10 bases and J dropped 5 bases, with 23 bases sitting between them. For the CDR3, the DNA is TGTGCCACACAAGGAGGGAAAGTGATTAGGACCGGGGAGCTGTTTTTT. Amino acid sequence: CATQGGKVIRTGELFF.

The gene calls are TRBV4-1 and TRBJ1-1, with a possible D match to TRBD1 (6 bases). The germline CDR1 and CDR2 sequences are MGHRA and YSYEKL. The CDR3 is 14 residues long. Trimming left V 7 bases short and J 2 bases short, with 14 bases between. The CDR3 sequence: CASKGGTRNTEAFF. DNA for the CDR3: TGCGCCAGCAAGGGGGGAACGAGAAACACTGAAGCTTTCTTT.

The chain employs TRBV7-2 and TRBJ2-1, with TRBD2 identical over 8 bases. The CDR3 has 15 amino acids. Germline CDR1 SGHTA, CDR2 FQGNSA. With 5 bases clipped from V and 2 bases from J, the junction kept 5 bases outside the gene matches. DNA of the CDR3: TGTGCCAGCAGCGCGCCGGGACTAGCCTACAATGAGCAGTTCTTC. Translated, it gives CASSAPGLAYNEQFF. Together with reference TRBV7-2 and TRBJ2-1, the CDR3 gives the full variable domain: GAGVSQSPSNKVTEKGKDVELRCDPISGHTALYWYRQSLGQGLEFLIYFQGNSAPDKSGLPSDRFSAERTGGSVSTLTIQRTQQEDSAVYLCASSAPGLAYNEQFFGPGTRLTVL.

The chain carries TRBV29-1 and TRBJ2-1; 8 bases are a match to TRBD2. The CDR3 is made up of 16 amino acids. V was pared by 1 base and J by 0 bases, with 5 bases of the junction left unmatched. Germline V gene sequence: CDR1 SQVTM, CDR2 ANQGSEA. CDR3 in DNA: TGCAGCGTTGAAGGGCCTACTAGCGGCTCCTACAATGAGCAGTTCTTC. As protein: CSVEGPTSGSYNEQFF.

This clone was seen once. The J gene is TRBJ2-7, the V gene TRBV9; 10 bases match TRBD2. There are 14 residues in the CDR3. Germline values: CDR1 SGDLS, CDR2 YYNGEE. V shed 4 bases and J 4 bases; nucleotides not matched to a gene: 5. CDR3 in DNA: TGTGCCAGCAGCCCTAGCGGGAGTGTGTACGAGCAGTACTTC. This codes for CASSPSGSVYEQYF.

This rearrangement joins TRBV27 to TRBJ2-2; 9 bases match TRBD2. Trimming cost V 7 bases and J 8 bases; bases outside gene matches: 5. CDR3 size: 13 residues. Germline CDR1 and CDR2: MNHEY and SMNVEV (reference sequence). This CDR3 reads CASIAGVWGELFF. CDR3 coding DNA: TGTGCCAGCATAGCGGGAGTTTGGGGGGAGCTGTTTTTT.

Only one count was recorded for this clone. The chain carries TRBV21-1 and TRBJ1-1; the D segment call TRBD1 is taken from the table without a DNA check. TRBV21-1 is an annotated pseudogene. CDR3 length equals 17 residues. The CDR3 here is CASSPHLRQGGIAEAFF. The CDR3 nucleotides are TGTGCCAGCAGTCCTCACCTCCGGCAGGGGGGTATCGCTGAAGCTTTCTTT.

The chain uses TRBV14 and TRBJ2-2; D is uncertain. This CDR3 region has 13 residues. V gave up 1 base and J gave up 6 bases, with 6 bases separating them. In germline, CDR1 is SGHDN, CDR2 FVKESK. The CDR3: CASSQVRAGELFF. CDR3 sequence (DNA): TGTGCCAGCAGCCAAGTGCGAGCCGGGGAGCTGTTTTTT.

V gene TRBV30 combines with J gene TRBJ1-5; the D is unclear. From germline, CDR1 is GTSNPN and CDR2 SVGIG (reference sequence). Trimming stripped 4 bases from V and 7 bases from J, with 14 bases between. The CDR3 is 13 residues long. CDR3 amino acids: CAWTQRADQPQHF. CDR3 nucleotides: TGTGCCTGGACTCAGAGGGCTGACCAGCCCCAGCATTTT. Full variable domain (outside the CDR3, taken from reference TRBV30 and TRBJ1-5): SQTIHQWPATLVQPVGSPLSLECTVEGTSNPNLYWYRQAAGRGLQLLFYSVGIGQISSEVPQNLSASRPQDRQFILSSKKLLLSDSGFYLCAWTQRADQPQHFGDGTRLSIL.

V usage is TRBV7-2 and J usage is TRBJ2-7, with 10 bases matching TRBD1. J gave up 3 bases and V 5 bases, and 7 bases lay outside the gene matches. This CDR3 spans 15 amino acids. CDR1 SGHTA and CDR2 FQGNSA come from the germline V gene. The CDR3 region is CASSPGTGVVYEQYF. In DNA, the CDR3 is TGTGCCAGCAGCCCCGGGACAGGGGTAGTCTACGAGCAGTACTTC.

This clone was seen more than once but under ten times. The chain combines TRBV11-2 with TRBJ1-2; D may be TRBD1 (5 bases). From germline, CDR1 is SGHAT and CDR2 FQNNGV. This CDR3 contains 14 residues. V gave up 7 bases and J gave up 5 bases, with 17 bases separating them. CDR3 nucleotide sequence: TGTGCCAGCACTTTAGGGACTGGATTTTATGGCTACACCTTC. Protein product: CASTLGTGFYGYTF. Filled out from reference TRBV11-2 and TRBJ1-2, the complete variable domain reads EAGVAQSPRYKIIEKRQSVAFWCNPISGHATLYWYQQILGQGPKLLIQFQNNGVVDDSQLPKDRFSAERLKGVDSTLKIQPAKLEDSAVYLCASTLGTGFYGYTFGSGTRLTVV.

The J gene is TRBJ2-7, the V gene TRBV6-6, with TRBD1 matching 7 bases. The junction had 2 bases not matched to a gene; V was cut back by 0 bases and J by 3 bases. The CDR3 runs to 14 residues. CDR1 is MNHNY and CDR2 is SVGAGI in the germline V gene (reference sequence). The CDR3 protein is CASSYSSGGYEQYF. CDR3 coding DNA: TGTGCCAGCAGTTACTCGTCAGGGGGCTACGAGCAGTACTTC.

The chain carries TRBV27 and TRBJ2-7; D uncertain. The V gene's germline CDR1 is MNHEY and CDR2 SMNVEV (reference sequence). Trimming took off 7 bases at V and 4 bases at J, with 17 bases between the two ends. This CDR3 has 14 amino acids. The CDR3 is CASTKGGRMYEQYF. CDR3 nucleotides: TGTGCCAGCACAAAGGGCGGAAGGATGTACGAGCAGTACTTC.

This rearrangement joins TRBV14 to TRBJ2-3; D ambiguous. V was shortened by 4 bases and J by 5 bases, with 13 bases between the two germline ends. Germline loops: CDR1 SGHDN, CDR2 FVKESK. This CDR3 is built from 14 residues. The CDR3 nucleotides are TGTGCCAGCAGCCCGGCGACAACTCGAGATACGCAGTATTTT. Protein product: CASSPATTRDTQYF. The full variable domain, rest sourced from reference TRBV14 and TRBJ2-3, is EAGVTQFPSHSVIEKGQTVTLRCDPISGHDNLYWYRRVMGKEIKFLLHFVKESKQDESGMPNNRFLAERTGGTYSTLKVQPAELEDSGVYFCASSPATTRDTQYFGPGTRLTVL.

This clone was picked up a small number of times. The chain uses TRBV6-1 and TRBJ2-5, with D tentatively TRBD1 (5 bases). The CDR3 consists of 14 residues. Germline assignment: CDR1 MNHNS and CDR2 SASEGT. V lost 5 bases, J lost 7 bases, and 17 bases lay in between. The CDR3 reads CASSQEGSQGTQYF. The CDR3 DNA follows: TGTGCCAGCAGTCAGGAAGGGTCGCAGGGGACCCAGTACTTC.

The chain has TRBV28 and TRBJ2-1; D is perhaps TRBD1 or TRBD2 (6 bases each). CDR1 is MDHEN and CDR2 is SYDVKM in the germline V gene. The germline V and J ends were trimmed by 2 bases and 6 bases, with 20 bases remaining between them. The CDR3 has 17 amino acids. In DNA form, the CDR3 reads TGTGCCAGCAGTTTAACAACAGGGAGGCGCGGTCTCAATGAGCAGTTCTTC. Encoded protein: CASSLTTGRRGLNEQFF.

The rearrangement joins TRBV4-2 to TRBJ2-5, with TRBD2 as a possible D gene (6 bases). The V gene's germline CDR1 is LGHNA and CDR2 YNFKEQ. Trimming removed 2 bases at V and 2 bases at J, with 15 bases between. The CDR3 runs to 16 residues. Written as DNA, the CDR3 is TGTGCCAGCAGCCAAATAGACCCGGAGGGGCAAGAGACCCAGTACTTC. Protein product: CASSQIDPEGQETQYF.

The chain combines TRBV29-1 with TRBJ1-1, with D unresolved. V lost 4 bases and J 0 bases, leaving 9 bases between the germline ends. Per germline, CDR1 SQVTM and CDR2 ANQGSEA. The CDR3 consists of 13 residues. The DNA of the CDR3 is TGCAGCGTTGTAGGGCCCGTGAACACTGAAGCTTTCTTT. It encodes CSVVGPVNTEAFF. The full variable domain, with the rest looked up from reference TRBV29-1 and TRBJ1-1, is SAVISQKPSRDICQRGTSLTIQCQVDSQVTMMFWYRQQPGQSLTLIATANQGSEATYESGFVIDKFPISRPNLTFSTLTVSNMSPEDSSIYLCSVVGPVNTEAFFGQGTRLTVV.

This sequence joins TRBV7-2 and TRBJ1-5, with D perhaps TRBD1 (6 bases). Germline loops: CDR1 SGHTA, CDR2 FQGNSA. The length of the CDR3 is 15 residues. The V and J ends lost 0 bases and 5 bases respectively, with 11 bases between them. CDR3 sequence: CASSLASGEDQPQHF. In DNA, the CDR3 is TGTGCCAGCAGCTTAGCCTCAGGGGAGGATCAGCCCCAGCATTTT.

The chain recombines TRBV19 with TRBJ2-1; TRBD2 agrees at 9 bases. Germline V gives CDR1 LNHDA, CDR2 SQIVND (reference sequence). V shed 3 bases, J shed 7 bases, and the junction held 16 bases outside the gene matches. The CDR3 covers 18 residues. The CDR3 protein is CASSILAGFGGSTNEQFF. CDR3 nucleotides: TGTGCCAGTAGTATTCTAGCGGGGTTTGGGGGCTCGACAAATGAGCAGTTCTTC.

This chain uses TRBV28 with TRBJ2-7; the match to TRBD2 covers 7 bases. Germline values: CDR1 MDHEN, CDR2 SYDVKM. With V trimmed by 4 bases and J by 6 bases, 12 bases remained unmatched. The CDR3 loop spans 15 amino acids. The CDR3 nucleotides read TGTGCCAGCAGTTCGGGACGTGGACTAGTGAGCGAGCAGTACTTC. Its translation: CASSSGRGLVSEQYF.

The chain recombines TRBV28 with TRBJ2-2; perhaps TRBD1 as D (6 bases). V was cut by 5 bases and J by 5 bases, with 18 bases left in between. There are 16 residues in the CDR3. The germline gives CDR1 MDHEN, CDR2 SYDVKM. CDR3 sequence reads: CASSPTGTRETGELFF. For the CDR3, the DNA is TGTGCCAGCAGTCCCACCGGGACAAGGGAAACCGGGGAGCTGTTTTTT.

The chain recombines TRBV6-1 with TRBJ1-1, with a tentative D call TRBD1 (5 bases). V was clipped by 7 bases and J by 1 base, with 13 bases between them. Germline CDR1 and CDR2: MNHNS and SASEGT. The CDR3 has 14 amino acids. CDR3 sequence (DNA): TGTGCCAGCACCACAGGACGGCAGAACACTGAAGCTTTCTTT. Encoded protein: CASTTGRQNTEAFF.

This rearrangement joins TRBV4-3 to TRBJ1-1; the D is unclear. Trimming cost V 1 base and J 0 bases, with 9 bases left between them. Germline V gives CDR1 LGHNA, CDR2 YSLEER. The CDR3 consists of 15 residues. CDR3 coding DNA: TGCGCCAGCAGCCAAGTCAGAGACATGAACACTGAAGCTTTCTTT. Translated: CASSQVRDMNTEAFF.

The gene calls are TRBV7-6 and TRBJ2-7, with D tentatively TRBD1 (6 bases). From germline, CDR1 is SGHVS and CDR2 FNYEAQ. The CDR3 length is 15 residues. Trimming took off 0 bases at V and 2 bases at J, with 11 bases between the two ends. The CDR3 DNA reads as TGTGCCAGCAGCTTAGCTGAACAGGGAACCTACGAGCAGTACTTC. Residues: CASSLAEQGTYEQYF.

The V call is TRBV5-6, the J call TRBJ1-3; 7 nucleotides line up with TRBD1. This CDR3 has 16 amino acids. Germline CDR1 SGHDT, CDR2 YYEEEE. The trim removed 3 bases at V and 4 bases at J, leaving 10 bases unmatched. This chain's CDR3 is CASSSPLTGSGNTIYF. CDR3 DNA sequence: TGTGCCAGCAGCTCCCCTTTGACAGGGTCCGGAAACACCATATATTTT.

This clone was recorded only once. The chain combines TRBV9 with TRBJ2-3; 7 bases fit TRBD2. This CDR3 has 14 amino acids. V shed 3 bases, J shed 3 bases, and the junction held 4 bases outside the gene matches. CDR1 and CDR2 from the germline V gene are SGDLS and YYNGEE. CDR3 in DNA: TGTGCCAGCAGCGGCAGCGGGACGACAGATACGCAGTATTTT. The encoded protein is CASSGSGTTDTQYF.

V gene TRBV11-2 combines with J gene TRBJ2-7; D call uncertain. Germline assignment: CDR1 SGHAT and CDR2 FQNNGV. This CDR3 spans 11 amino acids. V lost 3 bases, J lost 2 bases, and 2 bases lay in between. The chain's CDR3 is CASSFAYEQYF. The CDR3 DNA is TGTGCCAGCAGCTTTGCCTACGAGCAGTACTTC.

Worth noting for this clone: The junction shows a germline mismatch at one end, possibly a read error. The chain links TRBV7-7 to TRBJ2-2; D call uncertain. This CDR3 region has 15 residues. CDR1 SSHAT and CDR2 FNYEAQ come from the germline V gene (reference sequence). The CDR3 DNA reads as TGTGCTAGCAGCCATTCGCCAGATCACACCGGGGAGCTGTTTTTT. This translates into CASSHSPDHTGELFF.

The rearrangement links TRBV28 to TRBJ2-7, with D possibly being TRBD1 (5 bases). V was cut by 8 bases and J by 4 bases, with 24 bases left in between. The CDR3 totals 16 residues. Germline V lookup: CDR1 MDHEN, CDR2 SYDVKM. The CDR3: CASGPQGAGRLYEQYF. The CDR3 DNA follows: TGTGCCAGCGGACCCCAAGGGGCAGGTCGGCTTTACGAGCAGTACTTC.